This T cell receptor beta chain was sequenced in a study of cytomegalovirus exposure and HLA in healthy donors. V lost 10 bases and J 4 bases, leaving 14 bases between the germline ends. CDR1 and CDR2 from the germline V gene are MDHEN and SYDVKM. This CDR3 spans 12 amino acids. Study-level points and caveats: Association of a missense DCLRE1C variant with TCR beta V- and J-gene trimming was reported in a later analysis.

This clone was recorded only once. Its specificity is not known. This PCR relied on a set of 60 Vbeta primers and 13 Jbeta primers. Sequencing used immunoSEQ multiplex PCR; TCRdb keeps in-frame clones, though not all of them. Here the sample spans around 140,000 clones, over 65% being singletons. This receptor was obtained from a female donor in good health and CMV-seronegative. What was sequenced was PBMCs. The genes are TRBV28 and TRBJ2-7, with D unclear. CDR3 DNA sequence: TGTGCCACCAAGAGTAGTTGGTACGAGCAGTACTTC. It yields the protein CATKSSWYEQYF.